This T cell receptor beta chain was identified in a study of blood T cell repertoires in COVID-19. Study background: Acute and convalescent COVID-19 specimens originated in the United States, Italy and Spain.

This CDR3 is 13 amino acids long. Trimming cost V 3 bases and J 4 bases; bases outside gene matches: 1. CDR1 and CDR2 from the germline V gene are LGHNA and YSLEER. Authors' analysis steps: Using reference gene primer amplification, nucleated cell counts were estimated. Using immunoSEQ multiplex PCR, the repertoire was profiled, and TCRdb retains in-frame clones only, with some absent. V and J calls plus clone size are reproduced from that table; the DNA served to infer D and trimming. The repertoire has approximately 94,000 clones, 88% of them found once; the top ten carry around 5.4%. This TCR was sampled from a human donor in a cohort sampled during active COVID-19. The chain employs TRBV4-3 and TRBJ1-2; TRBD1 agrees at 8 bases. Sequencing was performed on peripheral blood. The CDR3 loop is CASSQGTGYGYTF. The CDR3 DNA is TGCGCCAGCAGCCAGGGGACAGGCTATGGCTACACCTTC.